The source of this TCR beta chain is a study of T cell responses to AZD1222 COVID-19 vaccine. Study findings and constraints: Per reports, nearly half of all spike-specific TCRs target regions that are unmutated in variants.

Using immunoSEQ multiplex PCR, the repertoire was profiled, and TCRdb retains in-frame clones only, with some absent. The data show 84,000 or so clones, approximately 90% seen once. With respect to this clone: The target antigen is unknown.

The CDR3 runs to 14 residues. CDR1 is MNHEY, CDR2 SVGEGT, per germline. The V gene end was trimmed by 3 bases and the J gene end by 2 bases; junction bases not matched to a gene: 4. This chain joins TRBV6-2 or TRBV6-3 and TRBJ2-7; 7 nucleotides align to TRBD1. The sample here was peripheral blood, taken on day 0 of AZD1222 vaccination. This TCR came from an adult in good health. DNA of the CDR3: TGTGCCAGCAGTTATCGGACAGGAACCTACGAGCAGTACTTC. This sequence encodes CASSYRTGTYEQYF.